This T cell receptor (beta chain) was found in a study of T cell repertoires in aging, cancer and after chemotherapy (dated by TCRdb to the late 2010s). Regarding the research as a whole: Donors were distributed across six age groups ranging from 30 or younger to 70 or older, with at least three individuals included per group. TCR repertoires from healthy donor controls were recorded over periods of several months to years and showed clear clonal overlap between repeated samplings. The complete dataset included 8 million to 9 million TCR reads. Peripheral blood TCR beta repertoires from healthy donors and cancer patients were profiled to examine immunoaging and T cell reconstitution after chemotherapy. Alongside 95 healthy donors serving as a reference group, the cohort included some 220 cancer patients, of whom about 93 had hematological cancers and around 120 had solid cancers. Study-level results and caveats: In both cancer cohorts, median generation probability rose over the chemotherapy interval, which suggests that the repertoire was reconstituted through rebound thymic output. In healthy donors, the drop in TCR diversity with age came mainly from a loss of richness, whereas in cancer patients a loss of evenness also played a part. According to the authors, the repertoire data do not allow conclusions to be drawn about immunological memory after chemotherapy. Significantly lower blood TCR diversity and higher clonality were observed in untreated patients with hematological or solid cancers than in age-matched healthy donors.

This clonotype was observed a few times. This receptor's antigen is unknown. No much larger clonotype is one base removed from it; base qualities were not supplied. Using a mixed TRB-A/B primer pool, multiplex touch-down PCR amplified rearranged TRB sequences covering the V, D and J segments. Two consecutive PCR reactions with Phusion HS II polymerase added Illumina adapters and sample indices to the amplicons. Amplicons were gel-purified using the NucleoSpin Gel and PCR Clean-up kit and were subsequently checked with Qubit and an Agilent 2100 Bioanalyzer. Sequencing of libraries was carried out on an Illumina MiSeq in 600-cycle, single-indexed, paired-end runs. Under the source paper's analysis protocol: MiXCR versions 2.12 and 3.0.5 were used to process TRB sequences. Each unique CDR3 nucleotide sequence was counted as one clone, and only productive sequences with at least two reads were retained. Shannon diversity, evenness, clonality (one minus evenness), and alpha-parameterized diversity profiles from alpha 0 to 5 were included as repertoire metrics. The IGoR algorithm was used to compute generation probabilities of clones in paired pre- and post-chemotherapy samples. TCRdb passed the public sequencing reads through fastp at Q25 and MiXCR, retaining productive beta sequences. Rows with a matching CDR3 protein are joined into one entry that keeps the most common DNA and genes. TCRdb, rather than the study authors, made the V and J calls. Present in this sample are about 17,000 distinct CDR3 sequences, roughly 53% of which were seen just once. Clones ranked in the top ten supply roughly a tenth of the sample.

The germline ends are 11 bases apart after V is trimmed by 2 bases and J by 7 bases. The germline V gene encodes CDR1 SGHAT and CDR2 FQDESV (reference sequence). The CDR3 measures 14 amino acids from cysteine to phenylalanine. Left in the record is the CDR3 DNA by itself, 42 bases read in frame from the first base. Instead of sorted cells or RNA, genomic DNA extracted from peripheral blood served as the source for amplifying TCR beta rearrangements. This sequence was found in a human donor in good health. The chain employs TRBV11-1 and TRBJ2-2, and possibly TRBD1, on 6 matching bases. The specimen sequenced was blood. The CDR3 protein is CASSLPRGIGELFF. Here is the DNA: TGTGCCAGCAGCTTACCCAGGGGTATCGGGGAGCTGTTTTTT.